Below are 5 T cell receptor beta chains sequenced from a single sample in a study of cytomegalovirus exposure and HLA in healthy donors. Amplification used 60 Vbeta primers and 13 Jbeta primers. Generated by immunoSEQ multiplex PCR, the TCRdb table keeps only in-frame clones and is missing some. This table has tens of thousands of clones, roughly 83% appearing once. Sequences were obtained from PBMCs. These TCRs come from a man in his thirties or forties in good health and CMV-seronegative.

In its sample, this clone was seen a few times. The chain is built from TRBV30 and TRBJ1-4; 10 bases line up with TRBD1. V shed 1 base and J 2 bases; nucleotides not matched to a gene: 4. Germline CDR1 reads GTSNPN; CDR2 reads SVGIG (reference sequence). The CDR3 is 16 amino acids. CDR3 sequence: CAWSGGQGTTNEKLFF. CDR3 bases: TGTGCCTGGAGTGGGGGACAGGGGACGACTAATGAAAAACTGTTTTTT.

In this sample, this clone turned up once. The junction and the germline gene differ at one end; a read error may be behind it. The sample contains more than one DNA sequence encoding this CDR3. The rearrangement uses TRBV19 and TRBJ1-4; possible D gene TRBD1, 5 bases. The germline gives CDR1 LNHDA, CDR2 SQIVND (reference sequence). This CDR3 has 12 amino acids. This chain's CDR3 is CASQGLDEKLFF. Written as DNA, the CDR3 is TGTGCCAGTCAGGGATTGGATGAAAAGCTGTTTTTT.

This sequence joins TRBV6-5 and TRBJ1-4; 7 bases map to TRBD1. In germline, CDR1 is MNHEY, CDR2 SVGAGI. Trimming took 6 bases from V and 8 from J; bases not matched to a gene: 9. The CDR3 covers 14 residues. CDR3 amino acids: CASSPTGTEEKLFF. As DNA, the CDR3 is TGTGCCAGCAGCCCGACCGGGACAGAGGAAAAACTGTTTTTT.

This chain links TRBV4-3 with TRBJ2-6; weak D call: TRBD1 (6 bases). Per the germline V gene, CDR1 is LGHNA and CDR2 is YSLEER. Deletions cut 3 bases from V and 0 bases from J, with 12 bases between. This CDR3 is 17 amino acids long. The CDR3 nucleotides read TGCGCCAGCAGCCAGGGGACAAAAAGCTCTGGGGCCAACGTCCTGACTTTC. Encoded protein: CASSQGTKSSGANVLTF.

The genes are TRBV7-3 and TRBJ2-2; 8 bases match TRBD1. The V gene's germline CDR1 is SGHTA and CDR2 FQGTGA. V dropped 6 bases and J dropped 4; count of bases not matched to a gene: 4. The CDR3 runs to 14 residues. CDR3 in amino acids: CASRGTGRTGELFF. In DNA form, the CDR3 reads TGTGCCAGCAGGGGGACAGGACGCACCGGGGAGCTGTTTTTT.